These T cell receptor beta chains were read from a single sample in a study of blood T cell repertoires in COVID-19. Libraries were prepared by immunoSEQ multiplex PCR; TCRdb keeps only in-frame clonotypes and omits some of them. Of 280,000 or so clones listed, about nine tenths are singletons. Sequenced: peripheral blood. The receptors originated from a woman under 40 who had recovered from COVID-19. CDR3s include the opening cysteine and the closing phenylalanine or tryptophan. The D gene is left open where the match is weak. Clone size is shown for a subset of rows, as once, few, many or a class of expanded clone.

J: TRBJ2-5; V: TRBV5-1; size: NA; D: NA; DNA: TGCGCCAGCAGCTTCTTTCCGCGGAAAGAAGAGACCCAGTACTTC; CDR3: CASSFFPRKEETQYF
J: TRBJ1-2; V: TRBV6-2/TRBV6-3; size: NA; D: NA; DNA: TGTGCCAGCAGTCGTCAGACTGATAACTATGGCTACACCTTC; CDR3: CASSRQTDNYGYTF
J: TRBJ2-7; V: TRBV7-9; size: NA; D: TRBD2; DNA: TGTGCCAGCAGCCCCAGGGAGGGGTCAACCTACGAGCAGTACTTC; CDR3: CASSPREGSTYEQYF
J: TRBJ1-2; V: TRBV28; size: NA; D: NA; DNA: TGTGCCAGCAGTTTAGACAGCTCAGTAGGGGGCTACACCTTC; CDR3: CASSLDSSVGGYTF
J: TRBJ2-1; V: TRBV5-1; size: NA; D: NA; DNA: TGCGCCAGCAGCTTGCAACCCATTCGAGGTGGTAATGAGCAGTTCTTC; CDR3: CASSLQPIRGGNEQFF
J: TRBJ2-5; V: TRBV6-6; size: NA; D: NA; DNA: TGTGCCAGCAGCCTTCGAGCACAAGAGACCCAGTACTTC; CDR3: CASSLRAQETQYF
J: TRBJ1-1; V: TRBV4-1; size: NA; D: NA; DNA: TGCGCCAGCAGCCAAGGCCGGGGAAAGAACACTGAAGCTTTCTTT; CDR3: CASSQGRGKNTEAFF
J: TRBJ1-1; V: TRBV29-1; size: NA; D: NA; DNA: TGCAGCGTTTGGGGAGACAACGCAGCTTTCTTT; CDR3: CSVWGDNAAFF
J: TRBJ1-4; V: TRBV19; size: NA; D: NA; DNA: TGTGCCAGTAGTATAATGCCCGGGAAGGATGAAAAACTGTTTTTT; CDR3: CASSIMPGKDEKLFF
J: TRBJ1-1; V: TRBV19; size: NA; D: NA; DNA: TGTGCCAGTAGTATTCGCGGGGTAGGGACTGAAGCTTTCTTT; CDR3: CASSIRGVGTEAFF
J: TRBJ1-2; V: TRBV5-4; size: NA; D: TRBD1; DNA: TGTGCCAGCAGCTTGGAGGCACAGGGGGCCGGCTATGGCTACACCTTC; CDR3: CASSLEAQGAGYGYTF
J: TRBJ2-5; V: TRBV4-2; size: NA; D: TRBD2; DNA: TGTGCCAGCAGCCAAGTCCCGTCGGGTCTAGCGGGGATGGAGGAGACCCAGTACTTC; CDR3: CASSQVPSGLAGMEETQYF
J: TRBJ2-5; V: TRBV5-1; size: once; D: TRBD1; DNA: TGCGCCAGCAGCCATGGGACAGCTCAAGAGACCCAGTACTTC; CDR3: CASSHGTAQETQYF
J: TRBJ2-6; V: TRBV7-2; size: NA; D: NA; DNA: TGTGCCAGCAGCTACCGACAGAATTCTGGGGCCAACGTCCTGACTTTC; CDR3: CASSYRQNSGANVLTF
J: TRBJ2-7; V: TRBV28; size: NA; D: TRBD1; DNA: TGTGCCAGCAGAGGCCGGACAGGGGCCAACGAGCAGTACTTC; CDR3: CASRGRTGANEQYF
J: TRBJ1-2; V: TRBV30; size: once; D: TRBD1; DNA: TGTGCCTGGAGTGTATCGACAGGGTTGGGCTACACCTTC; CDR3: CAWSVSTGLGYTF
J: TRBJ1-2; V: TRBV6-5; size: few; D: TRBD1; DNA: TGTGCCAGCAGTCCTCTAACAACAGGGGGTTATGGCTACACCTTC; CDR3: CASSPLTTGGYGYTF
J: TRBJ2-5; V: TRBV5-6; size: once; D: TRBD1; DNA: TGTGCCAGCAGCAGCTGGGGGATCCGGGACAGGGAAGAGACCCAGTACTTC; CDR3: CASSSWGIRDREETQYF
J: TRBJ1-6; V: TRBV18; size: NA; D: NA; DNA: TGTGCCAGCTCACCGTCACAGGCAGGGCCTAATTCACCCCTCCACTTT; CDR3: CASSPSQAGPNSPLHF
J: TRBJ1-2; V: TRBV5-1; size: few; D: NA; DNA: TGCGCCAGCAGCTTGACGGAGAACTATGGCTACACCTTC; CDR3: CASSLTENYGYTF
J: TRBJ1-4; V: TRBV5-1; size: NA; D: NA; DNA: TGCGCCAGCAGCTTGGTACAGGGAGCTGAAAAACTGTTTTTT; CDR3: CASSLVQGAEKLFF
J: TRBJ2-7; V: TRBV7-9; size: few; D: TRBD1; DNA: TGTGCCAGCAGTAAAACCGGGACAGGGTTGTACGAGCAGTACTTC; CDR3: CASSKTGTGLYEQYF
J: TRBJ2-5; V: TRBV18; size: NA; D: TRBD2; DNA: TGTGCCAGCTTGGGGACTAGCGGACAAGAGACCCAGTACTTC; CDR3: CASLGTSGQETQYF
J: TRBJ1-1; V: TRBV5-1; size: NA; D: NA; DNA: TGCGCCAGCAGCTTGGGAGGTGACAGCACTGAAGCTTTCTTT; CDR3: CASSLGGDSTEAFF
J: TRBJ1-2; V: TRBV12-3/TRBV12-4; size: NA; D: NA; DNA: TGTGCCAGCAGCTGGGGCTATAGCTACACCTTC; CDR3: CASSWGYSYTF
J: TRBJ1-2; V: TRBV10-2; size: NA; D: NA; DNA: TGCGCCAGCAGTGAGTGGGCAGAAGATAACTATGGCTACACCTTC; CDR3: CASSEWAEDNYGYTF
J: TRBJ2-2; V: TRBV7-3; size: NA; D: NA; DNA: TGTGCCAGCAGCTCAGAATCAGTTGGTACGGGGGAGCTGTTTTTT; CDR3: CASSSESVGTGELFF
J: TRBJ1-6; V: TRBV5-1; size: NA; D: TRBD1; DNA: TGCGCCAGCAGCCCGGGACAGGGAAACATGAAGGCCCTCCACTTT; CDR3: CASSPGQGNMKALHF
J: TRBJ2-1; V: TRBV11-3; size: NA; D: NA; DNA: TGTGCCAGCAGCTTAGAGGCAGGGGAGGGTGAGCAGTTCTTC; CDR3: CASSLEAGEGEQFF
J: TRBJ1-4; V: TRBV7-9; size: NA; D: NA; DNA: TGTGCCAGCAGTGTGCCCGGGATAACTAATGAAAAACTGTTTTTT; CDR3: CASSVPGITNEKLFF
J: TRBJ2-1; V: TRBV27; size: NA; D: TRBD1; DNA: TGTGCCAGCAGTTTAGGGTATGGGACAGGGATTTCCAATGAGCAGTTCTTC; CDR3: CASSLGYGTGISNEQFF
J: TRBJ1-1; V: TRBV12-3/TRBV12-4; size: NA; D: NA; DNA: TGTGCCAGCAGCACCTCAGGGGTCCAAGCTTTCTTT; CDR3: CASSTSGVQAFF
J: TRBJ2-7; V: TRBV19; size: NA; D: TRBD1; DNA: TGTGCCAGTAGTTGGGGGACAGGGGGCGATTACGAGCAGTACTTC; CDR3: CASSWGTGGDYEQYF
J: TRBJ2-2; V: TRBV7-2; size: NA; D: TRBD2; DNA: TGTGCCAGCAACTTCTTTAGCGGGGGGAACGGCGGGGAGCTGTTTTTT; CDR3: CASNFFSGGNGGELFF
J: TRBJ2-1; V: TRBV19; size: NA; D: TRBD2; DNA: TGTGCCAGTAGGACTAGCTTGACGTGGCAGAGGGACAATGAGCAGTTCTTC; CDR3: CASRTSLTWQRDNEQFF
J: TRBJ2-1; V: TRBV5-4; size: NA; D: TRBD1; DNA: TGTGCCAGCAGCTTACGGACAGGCTTGGGCAATGAGCAGTTCTTC; CDR3: CASSLRTGLGNEQFF
J: TRBJ2-7; V: TRBV11-1; size: NA; D: NA; DNA: TGTGCCAGCAGCTTAGAACAGGGATACGAGCAGTACTTC; CDR3: CASSLEQGYEQYF
J: TRBJ2-7; V: TRBV7-6; size: NA; D: TRBD2; DNA: TGTGCCAGCAGCTTACGTTTGGGGGGACTAGCGGGCTCCTACGAGCAGTACTTC; CDR3: CASSLRLGGLAGSYEQYF
J: TRBJ1-3; V: TRBV6-1; size: NA; D: NA; DNA: TGTGCCAGCAGTGAAAGGGAGTACGGAAACACCATATATTTT; CDR3: CASSEREYGNTIYF
J: TRBJ2-2; V: TRBV5-1; size: NA; D: TRBD1; DNA: TGCGCCAGCAGCTGGGGGACAGGAGTTAACACCGGGGAGCTGTTTTTT; CDR3: CASSWGTGVNTGELFF